A single sample gave rise to the 2 T cell receptor beta chains below, sequenced in a study of cytomegalovirus exposure and HLA in healthy donors. Sequencing used immunoSEQ multiplex PCR; TCRdb keeps in-frame clones, though not all of them. The sample contains some 140,000 clones, 86% of which appear only once. Sample: PBMCs. These receptors all stem from a human donor in good health.

This rearrangement joins TRBV5-1 to TRBJ1-3; D is possibly TRBD1 (5 bases). The CDR3 has 16 residues. Trimming removed 0 bases from V and 0 bases from J, with 10 bases in between. In germline, CDR1 is SGHRS, CDR2 YFSETQ. CDR3 protein: CASSLGGGSSGNTIYF. The CDR3 DNA follows: TGCGCCAGCAGCTTGGGCGGGGGGAGCTCTGGAAACACCATATATTTT.

This clone was found many times. The rearrangement uses TRBV5-1 and TRBJ2-7; 9 bases align to TRBD1. The CDR3 is 15 amino acids. CDR1 and CDR2 (germline): SGHRS, YFSETQ. V lost 5 bases, J lost 3 bases, and 9 bases stayed unmatched. The chain's CDR3 is CASSGRWGQGYEQYF. CDR3 DNA sequence: TGCGCCAGCAGTGGGCGGTGGGGACAGGGCTACGAGCAGTACTTC.